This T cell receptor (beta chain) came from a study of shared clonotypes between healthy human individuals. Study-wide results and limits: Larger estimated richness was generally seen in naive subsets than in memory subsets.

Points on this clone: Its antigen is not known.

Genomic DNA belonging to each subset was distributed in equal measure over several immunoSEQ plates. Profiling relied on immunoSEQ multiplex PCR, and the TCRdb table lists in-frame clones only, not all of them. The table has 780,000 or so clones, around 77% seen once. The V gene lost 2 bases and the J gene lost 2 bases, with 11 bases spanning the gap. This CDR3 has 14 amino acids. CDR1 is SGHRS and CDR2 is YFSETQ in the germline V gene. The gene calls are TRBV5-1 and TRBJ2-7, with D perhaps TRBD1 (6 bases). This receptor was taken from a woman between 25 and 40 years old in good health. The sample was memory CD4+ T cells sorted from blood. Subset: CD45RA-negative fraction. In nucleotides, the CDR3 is TGCGCCAGCAGCTTACAGGGTGAGGCCTACGAGCAGTACTTC. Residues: CASSLQGEAYEQYF.